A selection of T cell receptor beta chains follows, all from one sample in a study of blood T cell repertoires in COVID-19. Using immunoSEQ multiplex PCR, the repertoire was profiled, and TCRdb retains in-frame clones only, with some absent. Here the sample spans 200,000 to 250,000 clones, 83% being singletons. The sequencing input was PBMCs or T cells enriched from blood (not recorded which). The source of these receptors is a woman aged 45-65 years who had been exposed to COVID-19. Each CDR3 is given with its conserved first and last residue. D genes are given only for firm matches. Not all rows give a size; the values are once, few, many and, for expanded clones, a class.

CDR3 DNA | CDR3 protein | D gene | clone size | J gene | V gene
TGTGCCAGCAGCTCCCTAGCGGTCGCGAACACCGGGGAGCTGTTTTTT | CASSSLAVANTGELFF | TRBD2 | once | TRBJ2-2 | TRBV7-9
TGTGCCACCAGCATCAACAGGGGCACTGAAGCTTTCTTT | CATSINRGTEAFF | TRBD1 | - | TRBJ1-1 | TRBV15
TGTGCCAGCAGTGTCGCGGATGAAGCTTTCTTT | CASSVADEAFF | - | - | TRBJ1-1 | TRBV28
TGCAGCGCACGGGGGGCCGGTGATGAAAAACTGTTTTTT | CSARGAGDEKLFF | - | - | TRBJ1-4 | TRBV29-1
TGTGCCAGCAGCGACCCTTACGGGACAAATGAAAAACTGTTTTTT | CASSDPYGTNEKLFF | - | - | TRBJ1-4 | TRBV6-5
TGTGCCAGCAGTCAGGGCCCCGCAACTAATGAAAAACTGTTTTTT | CASSQGPATNEKLFF | - | - | TRBJ1-4 | TRBV6-5
TGTGCCAGCAGTCCTCATAGCGGAGGGGATGAGCAGTTCTTC | CASSPHSGGDEQFF | - | - | TRBJ2-1 | TRBV28
TGTGCCAGCAGCTGGGGGACTCTTAATGAGCAGTTCTTC | CASSWGTLNEQFF | - | - | TRBJ2-1 | TRBV7-3
TGCAGTGCTAGTGGGCTAGCGGGGGGGCCCGTTCCCTATGAGCAGTTCTTC | CSASGLAGGPVPYEQFF | TRBD2 | - | TRBJ2-1 | TRBV20-1
TGTGCCAGCAGCCAAGCGTCTAGCGGGGGCTTCACAGATACGCAGTATTTT | CASSQASSGGFTDTQYF | TRBD2 | few | TRBJ2-3 | TRBV4-2
TGTGCCAGCAGCTTAGAACGGGGCCACAGGGATGGAAACACCATATATTTT | CASSLERGHRDGNTIYF | - | - | TRBJ1-3 | TRBV11-2
TGTGCCAGCAGCCTCCGCAGTTCTTATTCACCCCTCCACTTT | CASSLRSSYSPLHF | - | - | TRBJ1-6 | TRBV7-9
TGTGCCAGTAGTATAGGAGCTAATGAAAAACTGTTTTTT | CASSIGANEKLFF | - | - | TRBJ1-4 | TRBV19
TGTGCCAGTAGATCATGGGGGGGCTCCGGGAACACTGAAGCTTTCTTT | CASRSWGGSGNTEAFF | - | - | TRBJ1-1 | TRBV19
TGTGCCAGCAGCGTAGATGGGGGGGCGGATCAGCCCCAGCATTTT | CASSVDGGADQPQHF | - | - | TRBJ1-5 | TRBV9
TGTGCCAGCAGCCAAGATTTGCGGCAGTCCTACTATGGCTACACCTTC | CASSQDLRQSYYGYTF | - | - | TRBJ1-2 | TRBV4-2
TGTGCCAGCAGCTTAGGAGGACAGGACAATCAGCCCCAGCATTTT | CASSLGGQDNQPQHF | TRBD1 | - | TRBJ1-5 | TRBV7-9
TGTGCCAGCAGCCACGCGAAACTAACCGACAGGGTCGGAAGTAATTCACCCCTCCACTTT | CASSHAKLTDRVGSNSPLHF | TRBD1 | - | TRBJ1-6 | TRBV13
TGTGCCAGCAGCTCGGGGGGCCCATCTATCTCTACCGGGGAGCTGTTTTTT | CASSSGGPSISTGELFF | - | few | TRBJ2-2 | TRBV5-6
TGTGCCAGCAAGCGGGAGGGAGGAGATAATTCACCCCTCCACTTT | CASKREGGDNSPLHF | - | - | TRBJ1-6 | TRBV6-4
TGTGCCAGCTCCCACAGGGGCGACTATGGCTACACCTTC | CASSHRGDYGYTF | TRBD1 | - | TRBJ1-2 | TRBV18
TGTGCCAGCAGCTTAGAGGGCAGGGCCACAGATACGCAGTATTTT | CASSLEGRATDTQYF | - | - | TRBJ2-3 | TRBV7-2
TGCGCCAGCAGCTTCAGACAGGGGGCCCTTCAAGAGACCCAGTACTTC | CASSFRQGALQETQYF | TRBD1 | - | TRBJ2-5 | TRBV5-1
TGTGCCAGCAGTTTCCCAACACGACTAGCAGGCAATGAGCAGTTCTTC | CASSFPTRLAGNEQFF | TRBD2 | once | TRBJ2-1 | TRBV28
TGTGCCAGCTATGGACAGGGGAACACTGAAGCTTTCTTT | CASYGQGNTEAFF | TRBD1 | - | TRBJ1-1 | TRBV2
TGTGCCAGCAGGGGACAGGGGGGGACTGAAGCTTTCTTT | CASRGQGGTEAFF | TRBD1 | - | TRBJ1-1 | TRBV6-4
TGTGCCAGCAGCCAGAGGCGGGGGGCCGTAGATACGCAGTATTTT | CASSQRRGAVDTQYF | TRBD2 | - | TRBJ2-3 | TRBV3-1/TRBV3-2
TGTGCCAGCAGCTCCCCGAGGGATTCACCCCTCCACTTT | CASSSPRDSPLHF | - | - | TRBJ1-6 | TRBV11-2
TGTGCCAGCAGCTTAGGCGTAACCACAGATACGCAGTATTTT | CASSLGVTTDTQYF | - | few | TRBJ2-3 | TRBV7-2
TGTGCCAGCTCATCCTCCGGGACAGGCTACTATGGCTACACCTTC | CASSSSGTGYYGYTF | TRBD1 | - | TRBJ1-2 | TRBV18
TGCGCCAGCACCCGAGGGGGGGCGAACACCGGGGAGCTGTTTTTT | CASTRGGANTGELFF | - | - | TRBJ2-2 | TRBV5-1
TGTGCCAGCAGCTTAGTCGAGCGGTATGGCTACACCTTC | CASSLVERYGYTF | - | - | TRBJ1-2 | TRBV13
TGCATGTTCTTTGAGGATACGCAGTATTTT | CMFFEDTQYF | - | - | TRBJ2-3 | TRBV29-1
TGTGCCAGTAGTATCAGACCCGGGACTAGCGGGGGCAATGAGCAGTTCTTC | CASSIRPGTSGGNEQFF | TRBD2 | - | TRBJ2-1 | TRBV19
TGTGCCAGTAGCCCGGGACAGCGAAACACCATATATTTT | CASSPGQRNTIYF | TRBD1 | - | TRBJ1-3 | TRBV19
TGTGCCAGTAGTAATCGGAGACAGGTATATGGCTACACCTTC | CASSNRRQVYGYTF | - | - | TRBJ1-2 | TRBV19
TGTGCCAGCACCCCCAGCGGACAGGGGTATGGCTACACCTTC | CASTPSGQGYGYTF | TRBD1 | - | TRBJ1-2 | TRBV3-1/TRBV3-2
TGTGCCAGCAAGGCTTTACTAGCGGGGGCGGGGGAGCAGTTCTTC | CASKALLAGAGEQFF | TRBD2 | - | TRBJ2-1 | TRBV2
TGTGCCAGCAGCCCCAGGCGGGGGGGCCTCACAGATACGCAGTATTTT | CASSPRRGGLTDTQYF | TRBD2 | - | TRBJ2-3 | TRBV7-2
TGTGCCACAGGGGGTGGTCTCGGCGCCTATGGCTACACCTTC | CATGGGLGAYGYTF | TRBD1 | - | TRBJ1-2 | TRBV19